Listed here are 11 T cell receptor beta chains from one sample, sequenced in a study of cytotoxic CD8 clonotypes in ibrutinib-treated CLL. Sequenced by immunoSEQ multiplex PCR; TCRdb stores in-frame clones only, minus some. The repertoire holds some 120,000 clones, with approximately 58% as singletons. The sequencing here drew on PBMCs, taken after 24 months of ibrutinib treatment. The source is a human donor with chronic lymphocytic leukemia.

The chain has TRBV9 and TRBJ2-5; 7 nucleotides line up with TRBD1. After removal of 4 bases from V and 4 bases from J, the junction contained 10 bases not matched to a gene. The CDR3 is made up of 15 amino acids. CDR1 is SGDLS and CDR2 is YYNGEE in the germline V gene. The CDR3 bases are TGTGCCAGCAGCTCCCAACCGACAGGGAGAGAGACCCAGTACTTC. Its translation: CASSSQPTGRETQYF.

This rearrangement joins TRBV19 to TRBJ1-2, with a tentative D call TRBD1 (5 bases). This CDR3 has 15 amino acids. In germline, CDR1 is LNHDA, CDR2 SQIVND (reference sequence). V was shortened by 7 bases and J by 0 bases, with 15 bases between the two germline ends. The CDR3: CASKNRDGSNYGYTF. The CDR3 coding sequence is TGTGCCAGTAAGAATCGGGACGGTTCTAACTATGGCTACACCTTC. Drawing the rest from reference TRBV19 and TRBJ1-2, the complete variable domain is DGGITQSPKYLFRKEGQNVTLSCEQNLNHDAMYWYRQDPGQGLRLIYYSQIVNDFQKGDIAEGYSVSREKKESFPLTVTSAQKNPTAFYLCASKNRDGSNYGYTFGSGTRLTVV.

This CDR3 is CASSVGGYGNTIYF. CDR3 sequence (DNA): TGTGCCAGCAGTGTGGGAGGGTACGGAAACACCATATATTTT. This chain links TRBV2 with TRBJ1-3; D is unresolved. The V end lost 4 bases, the J end lost 4 bases, and 11 bases lay between the germline ends. CDR3 length: 14 amino acids. The V gene's germline CDR1 is SNHLY and CDR2 FYNNEI.

The V call is TRBV25-1, the J call TRBJ1-1; 11 positions match TRBD1. Germline CDR1 and CDR2: MGHDK and SYGVNS. The CDR3 is 14 residues long. Trimming cost V 8 bases and J 5 bases; bases outside gene matches: 7. This CDR3 is CASRDRGSETEAFF. The CDR3 bases are TGTGCCAGCCGGGACAGGGGGTCGGAGACTGAAGCTTTCTTT.

As DNA, the CDR3 is TGTGCCTGGAGTGTAGGGGACGAGCAGTACTTC. Protein product: CAWSVGDEQYF. The V and J genes are TRBV30 and TRBJ2-7, with D possibly TRBD1 on 5 matching bases. This CDR3 has 11 amino acids. The germline V and J ends were trimmed by 0 bases and 5 bases, with 5 bases remaining between them. In germline, CDR1 is GTSNPN, CDR2 SVGIG (reference sequence). The full variable domain, its missing parts supplied by reference TRBV30 and TRBJ2-7, is SQTIHQWPATLVQPVGSPLSLECTVEGTSNPNLYWYRQAAGRGLQLLFYSVGIGQISSEVPQNLSASRPQDRQFILSSKKLLLSDSGFYLCAWSVGDEQYFGPGTRLTVT.

This clone was counted a few times. This chain uses TRBV4-2 with TRBJ2-7; D may be TRBD2 (6 bases). The CDR3 is made up of 13 amino acids. V lost 1 base and J 3 bases, leaving 7 bases between the germline ends. Per the germline V gene, CDR1 is LGHNA and CDR2 is YNFKEQ. The CDR3 spells CASSQGGDYEQYF. The DNA of the CDR3 is TGTGCCAGCAGCCAAGGGGGGGACTACGAGCAGTACTTC.

The chain links TRBV10-2 to TRBJ2-7; D call uncertain. Germline assignment: CDR1 WSHSY and CDR2 SAAADI. V gave up 1 base and J gave up 5 bases, with 6 bases separating them. The CDR3 covers 12 residues. The CDR3: CASSELSHEQYF. The CDR3 region has the DNA TGCGCCAGCAGTGAGTTGTCCCACGAGCAGTACTTC.

The chain is built from TRBV30 and TRBJ2-2; possibly TRBD2 for D (6 bases). CDR3 size: 15 residues. Per the germline V gene, CDR1 is GTSNPN and CDR2 is SVGIG (reference sequence). Trimming pared 0 bases from V and 3 bases from J, leaving 11 bases between. DNA of the CDR3: TGTGCCTGGAGTGTACTGGGGGGTTACACCGGGGAGCTGTTTTTT. Translated: CAWSVLGGYTGELFF.

This rearrangement joins TRBV2 to TRBJ1-4; 7 bases align to TRBD1. The CDR3 has 14 residues. The V and J ends lost 4 bases and 8 bases, in that order; junction bases with no gene match: 7. The V gene's germline CDR1 is SNHLY and CDR2 FYNNEI. The DNA of the CDR3 is TGTGCCAGCAGTGGGACAGGACTGGGGGAAAAACTGTTTTTT. Translating it yields CASSGTGLGEKLFF.

The chain links TRBV30 to TRBJ2-1; 7 bases match TRBD2. Unmatched junction bases numbered 7, after V lost 3 bases and J lost 8 bases. The CDR3 covers 13 residues. In germline, CDR1 is GTSNPN, CDR2 SVGIG (reference sequence). Here the CDR3 DNA reads TGTGCCTGGAGGGGGACTACGCCTCATGAGCAGTTCTTC. This encodes CAWRGTTPHEQFF.

The V gene is TRBV7-9, the J gene TRBJ2-1, with TRBD2 matching 7 bases. The CDR3 covers 15 residues. The V segment lost 1 base and the J segment 8 bases; nucleotides outside the gene matches: 8. From germline, CDR1 is SEHNR and CDR2 FQNEAQ (reference sequence). CDR3 amino acids: CASSLDGGGPDEQFF. CDR3 DNA sequence: TGTGCCAGCAGCTTAGATGGCGGGGGTCCCGATGAGCAGTTCTTC.